Listed below are T cell receptor beta chains from one sample, sequenced in a study of Graves' ophthalmopathy and Graves' hyperthyroidism. TCRdb recomputed calls from the multiplex PCR reads with MiXCR, one row per CDR3 protein. This repertoire shows about 740,000 distinct CDR3 sequences, roughly two fifths found once; its top ten account for about 40%. The sequencing input was peripheral blood. These receptors were collected from an adult man with Graves' ophthalmopathy. Both conserved end residues are part of each CDR3.

>TRBJ1-5|TRBV15
CATSRVSSPQHF
>TRBJ2-5|TRBV4-1
CASSHTGTSYQETQYF
>TRBJ1-1|TRBV9
CASSVKQNTEAFF
>TRBJ1-2|TRBV7-2
CASSENLGANYGYTF
>TRBJ2-2|TRBV24-1
CATSDFYATPTNTGELFF
>TRBJ2-3|TRBV15
CATSGRDGLIGGTQYF
>TRBJ1-1|TRBV6-2/TRBV6-3
CASRGQNAEAFF
>TRBJ1-5|TRBV20-1
CSASWGGRGRRQPQHF
>TRBJ1-2|TRBV25-1
CASTGQNSGYTF
>TRBJ1-3|TRBV20-1
CSASAGQGGGNTIYF
>TRBJ1-4|TRBV7-9
CASSSRTEKLFF
>TRBJ2-5|TRBV5-8
CASSQGEGDTSRTQYF
>TRBJ1-5|TRBV9
CASSVGESQPQHF
>TRBJ1-1|TRBV25-1
CASSDIWGDTEAFF
>TRBJ2-5|TRBV7-9
CASSLGLAGGQKTQYF
>TRBJ2-5|TRBV2
CARHSSNEQYF
>TRBJ1-1|TRBV7-9
CASMGRDTEAFF
>TRBJ1-5|TRBV6-1
CASSYETQARSNQPQHF
>TRBJ1-2|TRBV7-6
CASSPTGGSNYGYTF
>TRBJ1-4|TRBV29-1
CSVERQLVREKLFF
>TRBJ1-2|TRBV11-2
CASSQNSGTNNYGYTF
>TRBJ1-1|TRBV10-3
CASRRPGGGTEAFF